These 23 T cell receptor beta chains came from one sample sequenced in a study of T-cell reconstitution after alpha-beta-depleted transplantation in children. The library targeted TCRbeta and was prepared with unique molecular identifiers. One entry per CDR3 protein, called by TCRdb with MiXCR from the PCR reads. The table lists roughly 670,000 distinct CDR3 sequences, about an eighth of them singletons. The sequences come from PBMCs, collected before TCRalphabeta/CD19-depleted stem cell transplant. These receptor sequences come from a girl aged 2-9 years with congenital amegakaryocytic thrombocytopenia, due to receive a stem cell transplant.

There are a few counts of this clonotype. This could be a read error, since a much larger clone is one nucleotide away. The V gene is TRBV20-1, the J gene TRBJ1-6, with no clear D. Germline CDR1 reads DFQATT; CDR2 reads SNEGSKA (reference sequence). This CDR3 comprises 16 residues. The CDR3 nucleotides are TGCTGTGCCCGACCCCTGCCGGGAGAGGCCAATTCACCCCTCCACTTT. Its translation: CCARPLPGEANSPLHF.

This clonotype was observed many times. V gene TRBV6-5 combines with J gene TRBJ2-5; 9 bases match TRBD1. This CDR3 region has 14 residues. Germline CDR1 is MNHEY and CDR2 is SVGAGI. With 4 bases clipped from V and 2 bases from J, the junction kept 2 bases outside the gene matches. The CDR3 nucleotides read TGTGCCAGCAGTTTAGGGACAGGGCAAGAGACCCAGTACTTC. Encoded protein: CASSLGTGQETQYF.

The genes are TRBV20-1 and TRBJ2-1, with TRBD1 matching 8 bases. The CDR3 sequence is 15 residues long. J gave up 5 bases and V 5 bases, and 11 bases lay outside the gene matches. Germline V CDR1 and CDR2: DFQATT, SNEGSKA (reference sequence). Here the CDR3 reads CSAPRRQGSNNEQFF. As DNA, the CDR3 is TGCAGTGCTCCGAGGAGACAGGGGAGTAACAATGAGCAGTTCTTC.

This clonotype was counted ten times or more. The CDR3 loop reads CSAGGTALNTEAFF. The CDR3 region has the DNA TGCAGTGCTGGAGGGACAGCCCTTAACACTGAAGCTTTCTTT. The chain links TRBV20-1 to TRBJ1-1; 7 nucleotides match TRBD1. Trimming removed 5 bases from V and 2 bases from J; junction bases left unmatched: 8. Germline V gives CDR1 DFQATT, CDR2 SNEGSKA (reference sequence). This CDR3 spans 14 amino acids.

This clonotype was seen at least ten times. The rearrangement joins TRBV11-2 to TRBJ1-1, with D possibly being TRBD1 (5 bases). Per germline, CDR1 SGHAT and CDR2 FQNNGV. V lost 4 bases, J lost 4 bases, and 19 bases lay in between. This CDR3 has 16 amino acids. CDR3 coding DNA: TGTGCCAGCAGCTCGCAGGGTGGTGGAGGCCTCACTGAAGCTTTCTTT. Translated, it gives CASSSQGGGGLTEAFF.

This clonotype was detected ten times or more. This chain links TRBV28 with TRBJ2-1; D unresolved. Trimming removed 3 bases from V and 8 bases from J, with 5 bases in between. CDR3 size: 11 residues. In germline, CDR1 is MDHEN, CDR2 SYDVKM. The CDR3: CASSFFYEQFF. In DNA, the CDR3 is TGTGCCAGCAGTTTTTTCTATGAGCAGTTCTTC.

This rearrangement joins TRBV12-3 or TRBV12-4 to TRBJ1-1; D call uncertain. V was trimmed by 3 bases and J by 4 bases, leaving 6 bases between them. This CDR3 contains 12 residues. The CDR3 DNA is TGTGCCAGCAGTTTCGGTTTCACTGAAGCTTTCTTT. Protein product: CASSFGFTEAFF.

This clonotype has at least ten counts. The CDR3 region has the DNA TGCAGTGCTAGGGGTACGGCTTACTACGAGCAGTACTTC. This gives the protein CSARGTAYYEQYF. The V and J genes are TRBV20-1 and TRBJ2-7; D is undetermined. The CDR3 runs 13 residues. CDR1 DFQATT and CDR2 SNEGSKA come from the germline V gene (reference sequence). V was clipped by 3 bases and J by 3 bases, with 12 bases between them.

This clonotype was detected only a few times. This chain links TRBV12-3 or TRBV12-4 with TRBJ2-3, with D perhaps TRBD2 (5 bases). Trimming shortened V by 7 bases and J by 5 bases, and 16 bases separated the two germline ends. This CDR3 contains 14 residues. The CDR3 loop is CASIPRAEQDTQYF. CDR3 bases: TGTGCCAGCATCCCCCGAGCGGAGCAAGATACGCAGTATTTT.

The rearrangement joins TRBV7-8 to TRBJ1-2, with D perhaps TRBD1 (5 bases). The CDR3 covers 15 residues. Trimming took off 1 base at V and 4 bases at J, with 13 bases between the two ends. Germline V gene lookup returns CDR1 SGHVS and CDR2 FQNEAQ. The chain's CDR3 is CASSLEPLGAYGYTF. The CDR3 nucleotides are TGTGCCAGCAGCTTAGAGCCCCTCGGGGCCTATGGCTACACCTTC.

V is TRBV30 and J is TRBJ1-2, with 9 bases lining up with TRBD1. The CDR3 covers 12 residues. CDR1 and CDR2 (germline): GTSNPN, SVGIG (reference sequence). V dropped 4 bases and J dropped 7; count of bases not matched to a gene: 4. CDR3 region: CAWNRGPGGYTF. As DNA, the CDR3 is TGTGCCTGGAACAGGGGGCCTGGTGGCTACACCTTC.

On this clonotype: Relative to the germline gene, one junction end is altered; a read error may explain this. J is TRBJ1-2 and V is TRBV20-1; tentative D call: TRBD1 (6 bases). Germline values: CDR1 DFQATT, CDR2 SNEGSKA (reference sequence). The CDR3 consists of 12 residues. The CDR3 DNA reads as TGCAATGCTCCCGACAGGAGCTATGGCCACACCTTC. As protein: CNAPDRSYGHTF.

The CDR3 is CAISESKIFWDGNNQPQHF. The CDR3 region has the DNA TGTGCCATCAGTGAGTCGAAGATCTTCTGGGACGGGAACAATCAGCCCCAGCATTTT. V gene TRBV10-3 combines with J gene TRBJ1-5; possibly TRBD1 for D (5 bases). The CDR3 runs 19 residues. Trimming took 0 bases from V and 3 from J, leaving 21 bases between them. Germline CDR1 and CDR2: ENHRY and SYGVKD.

This clonotype was counted at least ten times. This sequence joins TRBV12-3 or TRBV12-4 and TRBJ2-6; D perhaps matches TRBD1 (6 bases). The V end lost 5 bases, the J end lost 2 bases, and 10 bases lay between the germline ends. The CDR3 runs 15 residues. CDR3 nucleotide sequence: TGTGCCAGCAGTATAAACAGGGCTGGGGCCAACGTCCTGACTTTC. Protein: CASSINRAGANVLTF.

There are many counts of this clonotype. The chain couples TRBV7-6 to TRBJ2-2; tentative D call: TRBD2 (6 bases). From germline, CDR1 is SGHVS and CDR2 FNYEAQ. The CDR3 covers 14 residues. V shed 2 bases and J shed 5 bases, with 9 bases lying between them. CDR3 nucleotides: TGTGCCAGCAGCTTATTAGCGGCGACCGGGGAGCTGTTTTTT. This translates into CASSLLAATGELFF.

The table lists this clonotype with many counts. The CDR3 loop is CSATEDRGSYEQYF. The CDR3 bases are TGCAGTGCTACCGAAGACAGGGGGTCTTACGAGCAGTACTTC. The rearrangement uses TRBV20-1 and TRBJ2-7; TRBD1 aligns across 9 bases. The V segment lost 4 bases and the J segment 4 bases; nucleotides outside the gene matches: 8. Germline V gene lookup returns CDR1 DFQATT and CDR2 SNEGSKA (reference sequence). The CDR3 loop spans 14 amino acids.

In its sample, this clonotype was seen many times. The chain employs TRBV6-6 and TRBJ2-5; D possibly corresponds to TRBD2 (5 bases). CDR3 length: 11 amino acids. Germline CDR1 is MNHNY and CDR2 is SVGAGI (reference sequence). V lost 7 bases and J 5 bases, leaving 8 bases between the germline ends. CDR3 in amino acids: CASTPGETQYF. The CDR3 coding sequence is TGTGCCAGCACCCCGGGGGAGACCCAGTACTTC.

In regard to this clonotype: A read error may be the cause here, since a much bigger clone is one base away. V and J are TRBV12-3 or TRBV12-4 and TRBJ2-5; TRBD2 is a possible D gene (6 bases). The CDR3 length is 11 residues. The CDR3 reads CASSARETQSF. CDR3 nucleotide sequence: TGTGCCAGCAGTGCCCGGGAGACCCAGTCCTTC.

This chain connects TRBV7-3 to TRBJ2-3; no definite D call. The V and J ends lost 0 bases and 2 bases respectively, with 9 bases between them. Germline CDR1 and CDR2: SGHTA and FQGTGA. The CDR3 sequence is 15 residues long. The CDR3 region has the DNA TGTGCCAGCAGCTTAACGTCCCCCTACACAGATACGCAGTATTTT. This gives the protein CASSLTSPYTDTQYF.

Many counts were recorded for this clonotype. J is TRBJ2-7 and V is TRBV5-1, with TRBD2 matching 13 bases. With V trimmed by 4 bases and J by 0 bases, 10 bases remained unmatched. Germline values: CDR1 SGHRS, CDR2 YFSETQ. CDR3 length: 18 residues. The chain's CDR3 is CASSVGLAGETDSYEQYF. CDR3 coding DNA: TGCGCCAGCAGCGTAGGACTAGCGGGAGAAACGGACTCCTACGAGCAGTACTTC.

This clonotype was recorded at least ten times. The chain recombines TRBV6-5 with TRBJ2-7; 9 positions match TRBD1. The CDR3 loop spans 14 amino acids. After removal of 0 bases from V and 4 bases from J, the junction contained 1 base not matched to a gene. Germline assignment: CDR1 MNHEY and CDR2 SVGAGI. The CDR3 nucleotides read TGTGCCAGCAGTTACTCGGGGACAGGGTACGAGCAGTACTTC. This codes for CASSYSGTGYEQYF.

This clonotype was seen many times. The V call is TRBV5-1, the J call TRBJ2-3; TRBD2 is a possible D gene (6 bases). The CDR3 is 16 residues long. V was shortened by 1 base and J by 0 bases, with 12 bases between the two germline ends. Looked up from germline, CDR1 is SGHRS and CDR2 is YFSETQ. In DNA, the CDR3 is TGCGCCAGCAGCTTGTCAGCGGGTACTAGCACAGATACGCAGTATTTT. This translates into CASSLSAGTSTDTQYF.

This clonotype was seen many times. The chain links TRBV6-6 to TRBJ1-4; D remains ambiguous. Trimming stripped 2 bases from V and 7 bases from J, with 8 bases between. This CDR3 comprises 13 residues. Germline V gene data show CDR1 as MNHNY and CDR2 as SVGAGI (reference sequence). The CDR3 spells CASSYRAGEKLFF. CDR3 in DNA: TGTGCCAGCAGTTACCGGGCGGGTGAAAAACTGTTTTTT.